The TCR beta chain described here comes from a study of CD8 T cells in ankylosing spondylitis. Study observations and caveats: CD8+ disease-linked clones were present at relatively low frequencies in blood. There was a TCR beta motif, made of several highly homologous variants, that appeared characteristic of ankylosing spondylitis blood. Enrichment of disease-linked clones was reportedly significant in matched ankylosing spondylitis synovial fluid.

The CDR3 totals 14 residues. V was trimmed by 1 base and J by 1 base, leaving 7 bases between them. CDR1 is KGHSH, CDR2 LQKENI, per germline. TCRdb processed the 5' RACE reads anew with MiXCR; each CDR3 protein has one entry. The sample records about 510,000 distinct CDR3 sequences, approximately 5% being singletons. For this clonotype: Its antigen is still unknown.

This rearrangement joins TRBV18 to TRBJ2-5; unclear D gene. The source is a male donor with ankylosing spondylitis. The sample comprised blood, either unsorted or a sorted T cell fraction (not recorded which). For the CDR3, the DNA is TGTGCCAGCTCACCACTGGAGACCCAAGAGACCCAGTACTTC. As protein: CASSPLETQETQYF.